Below are 17 T cell receptor beta chains sequenced from a single sample in a study of blood T cells in healthy people across ages. A second PCR of 7 to 11 cycles used a sample-barcoded 5' primer and a J-beta primer mix. TCRdb reprocessed the 5' RACE reads with MiXCR, giving one entry per CDR3 protein. The table includes hundreds of thousands of distinct CDR3 sequences, approximately 59% detected once. Specimen: blood. These receptor sequences come from a man between 60 and 70 years old in good health.

The CDR3, as DNA: TGTGCCAGCAGCTTACTGAGTGAGCAGTTCTTC. The encoded protein is CASSLLSEQFF. J is TRBJ2-1 and V is TRBV7-2; D gene ambiguous. The CDR3 sequence is 11 residues long. The V gene lost 2 bases and the J gene lost 9 bases, with 5 bases spanning the gap. Germline V gives CDR1 SGHTA, CDR2 FQGNSA.

This clonotype was picked up a small number of times. The V and J genes are TRBV20-1 and TRBJ2-3; 7 bases map to TRBD2. Trimming took 6 bases from V and 1 from J; bases not matched to a gene: 7. The CDR3 is 14 amino acids. Germline CDR1 DFQATT, CDR2 SNEGSKA (reference sequence). In nucleotides, the CDR3 is TGCAGTGCCCCACCGGGGGGACGCACAGATACGCAGTATTTT. Protein product: CSAPPGGRTDTQYF.

CDR3 sequence (DNA): TGTGCCAGCAGTTACTTCTCAAATCAGCCCCAGCATTTT. Residues: CASSYFSNQPQHF. V usage is TRBV6-2 or TRBV6-3 and J usage is TRBJ1-5; D uncertain. Deletions cut 1 base from V and 4 bases from J, with 5 bases between. This CDR3 is built from 13 residues. Germline lookup yields CDR1 MNHEY and CDR2 SVGEGT.

This clonotype was counted a few times. The chain uses TRBV4-1 and TRBJ2-7; 10 bases fit TRBD1. Trimming at V came to 4 bases and at J to 3 bases, leaving 9 bases not matched to a gene. There are 16 residues in the CDR3. CDR1 MGHRA and CDR2 YSYEKL come from the germline V gene. The CDR3 nucleotides are TGCGCCAGCAGCCGGAACCGGGACAGGGGTTTCTACGAGCAGTACTTC. This codes for CASSRNRDRGFYEQYF.

This clonotype has at least ten counts. V gene TRBV12-3 or TRBV12-4 combines with J gene TRBJ2-3, with D uncertain. The V and J ends lost 7 bases and 5 bases respectively, with 16 bases between them. The length of the CDR3 is 14 residues. The CDR3 is CASTIDISVDTQYF. The CDR3 coding sequence is TGTGCCAGCACCATTGACATAAGTGTAGATACGCAGTATTTT.

The rearrangement links TRBV12-3 or TRBV12-4 to TRBJ2-1; D is perhaps TRBD2 (7 bases). V lost 6 bases to trimming and J lost 9 bases, with 12 bases between them. There are 12 residues in the CDR3. The DNA for the CDR3 is TGTGCCAGCAGGATGGGGGGGGCTGAGCAGTTCTTC. It encodes CASRMGGAEQFF.

The rearrangement joins TRBV10-2 to TRBJ2-5, with TRBD1 as a possible D gene (6 bases). Per germline, CDR1 WSHSY and CDR2 SAAADI. Trimming stripped 11 bases from V and 5 bases from J, with 18 bases between. This CDR3 comprises 13 residues. CDR3: CAGSRQAKETQYF. CDR3 nucleotide sequence: TGCGCCGGTTCCAGACAGGCCAAGGAGACCCAGTACTTC.

There are a few counts of this clonotype. The CDR3: CSARDGRVETQYF. Here the CDR3 DNA reads TGCAGTGCTAGAGATGGCAGGGTGGAGACCCAGTACTTC. The chain has TRBV20-1 and TRBJ2-5, with a possible D match to TRBD1 (5 bases). Trimming shortened V by 0 bases and J by 5 bases, and 10 bases separated the two germline ends. From germline, CDR1 is DFQATT and CDR2 SNEGSKA (reference sequence). CDR3 size: 13 residues.

The chain recombines TRBV5-1 with TRBJ2-7; D remains unclear. This CDR3 contains 16 residues. V was cut by 0 bases and J by 2 bases, with 15 bases left in between. The V gene's germline CDR1 is SGHRS and CDR2 YFSETQ. CDR3 coding DNA: TGCGCCAGCAGCTTGGAGCGCTGGACGGCTCCCTACGAGCAGTACTTC. It codes for CASSLERWTAPYEQYF.

The CDR3 region has the DNA TGCAGTGCTAGGCCGTTGGGGGAGAACTACGAGCAGTACTTC. Amino acid sequence: CSARPLGENYEQYF. The chain recombines TRBV20-1 with TRBJ2-7; the D gene could be TRBD1 or TRBD2 (5 bases each). CDR1 DFQATT and CDR2 SNEGSKA come from the germline V gene (reference sequence). The CDR3 has 14 residues. Trimming cost V 3 bases and J 3 bases, with 15 bases left between them.

V gene TRBV10-3 combines with J gene TRBJ2-7, with D hard to call. Germline values: CDR1 ENHRY, CDR2 SYGVKD. The CDR3 is made up of 14 amino acids. V was cut by 0 bases and J by 4 bases, with 10 bases left in between. The CDR3 is CAISESGGTYEQYF. The CDR3 DNA reads TGTGCCATCAGTGAGTCTGGCGGAACTTACGAGCAGTACTTC.

This clonotype was observed a few times. The chain has TRBV29-1 and TRBJ2-2, with 9 bases that match TRBD1. Looked up from germline, CDR1 is SQVTM and CDR2 is ANQGSEA. Losses at the gene ends were 7 bases for V and 3 bases for J; bases not matched to a gene: 6. This CDR3 contains 14 residues. The CDR3 nucleotides read TGCAGCGGCCGGACAGGGGACTACACCGGGGAGCTGTTTTTT. This gives the protein CSGRTGDYTGELFF.

This clonotype is a singleton in its sample. The chain joins TRBV28 to TRBJ1-6, with no clear D. Trimming left V 3 bases short and J 5 bases short, with 8 bases between. Germline values: CDR1 MDHEN, CDR2 SYDVKM. This CDR3 contains 14 residues. CDR3 in amino acids: CASSFGQDNSPLHF. The DNA for the CDR3 is TGTGCCAGCAGTTTCGGGCAGGATAATTCACCCCTCCACTTT.

The chain couples TRBV4-2 to TRBJ1-6; D is uncertain. The V gene lost 0 bases and the J gene lost 7 bases, with 10 bases spanning the gap. The CDR3 covers 15 residues. Per the germline V gene, CDR1 is LGHNA and CDR2 is YNFKEQ. CDR3 sequence: CASSQDRLRNSPLHF. The CDR3 coding sequence is TGTGCCAGCAGCCAAGATCGGCTACGGAATTCACCCCTCCACTTT.

This clonotype was detected a few times. The CDR3 DNA reads TGTGCCAGCAGACCGGGACTAGCAAACCCAGATACGCAGTATTTT. Protein sequence: CASRPGLANPDTQYF. This chain connects TRBV7-2 to TRBJ2-3; 9 bases align to TRBD2. The length of the CDR3 is 15 residues. Trimming removed 6 bases from V and 4 bases from J; junction bases left unmatched: 8. CDR1 and CDR2 (germline): SGHTA, FQGNSA.

This chain connects TRBV3-1 to TRBJ2-1; D uncertain. Germline-derived CDR1 and CDR2 are LGHDT and YNNKEL (reference sequence). This CDR3 is 15 amino acids long. Between the trimmed V and J ends, which lost 1 base and 0 bases, there was a span of 7 bases. The CDR3 here is CASSQGPGSYNEQFF. The CDR3 DNA reads TGTGCCAGCAGCCAAGGGCCAGGCTCCTACAATGAGCAGTTCTTC.

The chain is built from TRBV7-9 and TRBJ2-7; D perhaps matches TRBD2 (5 bases). The J call may be wrong; the DNA end is better matched by TRBJ2-1. Germline CDR1 is SEHNR and CDR2 is FQNEAQ (reference sequence). The CDR3 is 15 amino acids. CDR3 amino acids: CASSLKAGLGNEQFF. The CDR3 DNA sequence: TGTGCCAGCAGCTTAAAGGCAGGACTGGGCAATGAGCAGTTCTTC.